This T cell receptor (beta chain) appears in the sequencing data of a study of CD8+CD57+ T cells in acquired aplastic anemia. Study-wide findings and caveats: For CD8+ Simpson's diversity, patients and controls showed no significant difference.

Genomic DNA was employed as the template in profiling TCR beta VDJ and CDR3. In TCRdb, the reads were re-called with MiXCR into one record per CDR3 protein. This sample has a few hundred thousand distinct CDR3 sequences, with roughly 50% found just once. By flow cytometry, patients selected for sequencing had shown an expansion of CD8+CD57+ cells. No patient had been given any therapy when blood was sampled. This clonotype was seen at least ten times. As yet, its antigen is unknown. Germline CDR1 SEHNR, CDR2 FQNEAQ (reference sequence). This CDR3 comprises 16 residues. J was trimmed by 1 base and V by 5 bases; bases with no gene match: 6.

The chain joins TRBV7-9 to TRBJ2-1, with 9 bases that match TRBD1. This sequence was found in a human donor with aplastic anemia. The specimen sequenced was sorted CD4+, CD8+, or CD8+CD57+ T cells (not recorded which) from PBMCs. Written as DNA, the CDR3 is TGTGCCAGCAGCGGTACAGGGGGCAGATCCTACAATGAGCAGTTCTTC. Protein product: CASSGTGGRSYNEQFF.